Listed here is a single T cell receptor (beta chain). The data were taken from a study of shared clonotypes between healthy human individuals. Study overall: The study used three CD4 naive, three CD4 memory, two CD8 naive and one CD8 memory plate per donor.

A 200 ng quantity of DNA, tens of thousands of T cell genomes, went into the sorted-subset replicate PCRs. TCRdb's table, derived via immunoSEQ multiplex PCR, lists solely in-frame clones and lacks some. The sample has about 2.4 million clones; approximately 93% are singletons. The donors, healthy adults who were HIV-negative, had experienced no recent acute infections or vaccinations. Germline CDR1 and CDR2: MGHRA and YSYEKL. Deletions cut 1 base from V and 8 bases from J, with 14 bases between. This CDR3 comprises 14 residues. The chain joins TRBV4-1 to TRBJ2-5, with unresolved D. The sample comprised naive CD4+ T cells from PBMCs. Noted subset: CD45RA+ positively selected. This receptor was identified in a man between 18 and 29 years old in good health. Some clones in this sample may be carry-over from other donors' samples. The CDR3 reads CASSQVVQLTTQYF. For the CDR3, the DNA is TGCGCCAGCAGCCAAGTCGTACAGTTGACTACCCAGTACTTC.